A selection of T cell receptor beta chains follows, all from one sample in a study of cytomegalovirus exposure and HLA in healthy donors. TCRdb keeps only in-frame clones here, not all; method: immunoSEQ multiplex PCR. The sample includes about 140,000 clones, over 75% of them seen just once. The sample comprised PBMCs. The receptors stem from a woman aged 50 to 60 in good health and CMV-seropositive. Both conserved end residues are part of each CDR3. Each record gives: D gene, V gene, CDR3 length, J gene, clone size, CDR3 DNA, CDR3 protein. The D gene is left open where the match is weak. Size tells how often a clone was seen (once, few, many) or the class of an expanded clone, and some rows leave it out.

D gene: TRBD1
V gene: TRBV28
CDR3 length: 13
J gene: TRBJ1-2
clone size: NA
CDR3 DNA: TGTGCCAGCCAGGGGACAGGGGGCTATGGCTACACCTTC
CDR3 protein: CASQGTGGYGYTF

D gene: NA
V gene: TRBV2
CDR3 length: 18
J gene: TRBJ1-2
clone size: NA
CDR3 DNA: TGTGCCAGCAGTAAAACCCCTTTAGAGGCCAGATGGAACTATGGCTACACCTTC
CDR3 protein: CASSKTPLEARWNYGYTF

D gene: TRBD2
V gene: TRBV7-2
CDR3 length: 16
J gene: TRBJ2-3
clone size: NA
CDR3 DNA: TGTGCCAGCAGCTTTAGCGGGGGGGTCCCTCACGGTACGCAGTATTTT
CDR3 protein: CASSFSGGVPHGTQYF

D gene: NA
V gene: TRBV5-1
CDR3 length: 15
J gene: TRBJ1-4
clone size: few
CDR3 DNA: TGCGCCAGCAGCTTCGGGGTCGCCACAAATGAAAAACTGTTTTTT
CDR3 protein: CASSFGVATNEKLFF

D gene: NA
V gene: TRBV18
CDR3 length: 16
J gene: TRBJ1-3
clone size: NA
CDR3 DNA: TGTGCCAGCTCACCACCCTACAGGAGCTCTGGAAACACCATATATTTT
CDR3 protein: CASSPPYRSSGNTIYF

D gene: NA
V gene: TRBV27
CDR3 length: 17
J gene: TRBJ1-1
clone size: NA
CDR3 DNA: TGTGCCAGCAGTTTAGATCTTGGCGGGGAAATGGCCTCTGAAGCTTTCTTT
CDR3 protein: CASSLDLGGEMASEAFF

D gene: NA
V gene: TRBV7-2
CDR3 length: 13
J gene: TRBJ2-1
clone size: once
CDR3 DNA: TGTGCCAGCAGCTTAGACCCTACCAATGAGCAGTTCTTC
CDR3 protein: CASSLDPTNEQFF

D gene: TRBD1
V gene: TRBV10-3
CDR3 length: 14
J gene: TRBJ2-7
clone size: NA
CDR3 DNA: TGTGCCATCAGGGGGCAGGGGGCGCAGGACGAGCAGTACTTC
CDR3 protein: CAIRGQGAQDEQYF

D gene: NA
V gene: TRBV5-4
CDR3 length: 13
J gene: TRBJ2-7
clone size: NA
CDR3 DNA: TGTGCCAGCAGCTCGGGACTCCCCTACGAGCAGTACTTC
CDR3 protein: CASSSGLPYEQYF

D gene: TRBD1
V gene: TRBV7-2
CDR3 length: 15
J gene: TRBJ2-7
clone size: once
CDR3 DNA: TGTGCCAGCAGCTACACCTCGGGACAGCCTTACGAGCAGTACTTC
CDR3 protein: CASSYTSGQPYEQYF

D gene: NA
V gene: TRBV5-6
CDR3 length: 15
J gene: TRBJ1-4
clone size: NA
CDR3 DNA: TGTGCCAGCAGCTTGGTAGGGGAAACTAATGAAAAACTGTTTTTT
CDR3 protein: CASSLVGETNEKLFF

D gene: NA
V gene: TRBV15
CDR3 length: 12
J gene: TRBJ1-1
clone size: NA
CDR3 DNA: TGTGCGACCAGACAGGTGAACACTGAAGCTTTCTTT
CDR3 protein: CATRQVNTEAFF

D gene: TRBD2
V gene: TRBV7-8
CDR3 length: 15
J gene: TRBJ2-3
clone size: few
CDR3 DNA: TGTGCCAGCAGCCCGACTAGCGGGGGGCTGGGTACGCAGTATTTT
CDR3 protein: CASSPTSGGLGTQYF

D gene: NA
V gene: TRBV11-2
CDR3 length: 14
J gene: TRBJ1-4
clone size: NA
CDR3 DNA: TGTGCCAGCAGCTACAGCCCCTCCCAGGCAAAACTGTTTTTT
CDR3 protein: CASSYSPSQAKLFF

D gene: NA
V gene: TRBV6-6
CDR3 length: 15
J gene: TRBJ1-5
clone size: NA
CDR3 DNA: TGTGCCAGCAACCAGGGCGGGGAAGGGGATCAGCCCCAGCATTTT
CDR3 protein: CASNQGGEGDQPQHF

D gene: NA
V gene: TRBV7-2
CDR3 length: 15
J gene: TRBJ2-5
clone size: NA
CDR3 DNA: TGTGCCAGCAGCTTAGGGACTCAAGGGCAAGAGACCCAGTACTTC
CDR3 protein: CASSLGTQGQETQYF

D gene: NA
V gene: TRBV6-1
CDR3 length: 14
J gene: TRBJ1-1
clone size: NA
CDR3 DNA: TGTGCCAGCAGTGAATTGGAGGGTGCGACTGAAGCTTTCTTT
CDR3 protein: CASSELEGATEAFF

D gene: TRBD1
V gene: TRBV30
CDR3 length: 14
J gene: TRBJ2-4
clone size: NA
CDR3 DNA: TGTGCCTGGAGAGGGACAGGGCCTCGAAACATTCAGTACTTC
CDR3 protein: CAWRGTGPRNIQYF

D gene: NA
V gene: TRBV28
CDR3 length: 13
J gene: TRBJ1-1
clone size: NA
CDR3 DNA: TGTGCCAGCAGTTTCCGGGAAAACACTGAAGCTTTCTTT
CDR3 protein: CASSFRENTEAFF

D gene: NA
V gene: TRBV6-1
CDR3 length: 14
J gene: TRBJ1-2
clone size: NA
CDR3 DNA: TGTGCCAGCAGTGAACTGAGGACGGGATATGGCTACACCTTC
CDR3 protein: CASSELRTGYGYTF

D gene: NA
V gene: TRBV19
CDR3 length: 15
J gene: TRBJ2-3
clone size: NA
CDR3 DNA: TGTGCCAATCTCCTTGGGCGTCCGCGATCAGATACGCAGTATTTT
CDR3 protein: CANLLGRPRSDTQYF

D gene: NA
V gene: TRBV11-2
CDR3 length: 14
J gene: TRBJ1-1
clone size: NA
CDR3 DNA: TGTGCCAGCAGCTTTTCTGACATGAACACTGAAGCTTTCTTT
CDR3 protein: CASSFSDMNTEAFF

D gene: NA
V gene: TRBV6-1
CDR3 length: 16
J gene: TRBJ2-5
clone size: NA
CDR3 DNA: TGTGCCAGCAGTGAAACCCTAGCGCACCAAGGAGAGACCCAGTACTTC
CDR3 protein: CASSETLAHQGETQYF

D gene: NA
V gene: TRBV7-2
CDR3 length: 13
J gene: TRBJ1-2
clone size: NA
CDR3 DNA: TGTGCCAGCAGCTTTTCTGTTAACTATGGCTACACCTTC
CDR3 protein: CASSFSVNYGYTF

D gene: TRBD2
V gene: TRBV4-2
CDR3 length: 15
J gene: TRBJ2-5
clone size: once
CDR3 DNA: TGTGCCAGCAGCCAGGCCGCCGCGGGGGAAGAGACCCAGTACTTC
CDR3 protein: CASSQAAAGEETQYF

D gene: NA
V gene: TRBV27
CDR3 length: 14
J gene: TRBJ2-7
clone size: NA
CDR3 DNA: TGTGCCAGCAGTTCTGGACTACTCGAGTACGAGCAGTACTTC
CDR3 protein: CASSSGLLEYEQYF

D gene: NA
V gene: TRBV5-1
CDR3 length: 15
J gene: TRBJ2-3
clone size: NA
CDR3 DNA: TGCGCCAGCAGCTTGGGGGACTCGAACACAGATACGCAGTATTTT
CDR3 protein: CASSLGDSNTDTQYF

D gene: TRBD2
V gene: TRBV7-9
CDR3 length: 17
J gene: TRBJ2-1
clone size: NA
CDR3 DNA: TGTGCCAGCAGCTTACTAGCGGGGGGGCCTACGTACAATGAGCAGTTCTTC
CDR3 protein: CASSLLAGGPTYNEQFF

D gene: TRBD1
V gene: TRBV28
CDR3 length: 15
J gene: TRBJ1-1
clone size: NA
CDR3 DNA: TGTGCCAGCAGTTTTCGCAGGGGGCGCGAAACTGAAGCTTTCTTT
CDR3 protein: CASSFRRGRETEAFF

D gene: TRBD2
V gene: TRBV2
CDR3 length: 16
J gene: TRBJ2-2
clone size: NA
CDR3 DNA: TGTGCCAGCAAAAGTAGCGGGGGACCCGGCACCGGGGAGCTGTTTTTT
CDR3 protein: CASKSSGGPGTGELFF

D gene: NA
V gene: TRBV10-3
CDR3 length: 15
J gene: TRBJ2-3
clone size: NA
CDR3 DNA: TGTGCCATCAGTGAGTCGCTATCTAGCACAGATACGCAGTATTTT
CDR3 protein: CAISESLSSTDTQYF

D gene: TRBD2
V gene: TRBV27
CDR3 length: 16
J gene: TRBJ2-1
clone size: NA
CDR3 DNA: TGTGCCAGCATAAGGTCCCCTAGCGGCTTCGACAATGAGCAGTTCTTC
CDR3 protein: CASIRSPSGFDNEQFF

D gene: NA
V gene: TRBV30
CDR3 length: 16
J gene: TRBJ1-4
clone size: NA
CDR3 DNA: TGTGCCTGGAGTGTACTAACGACAGCAACTAATGAAAAACTGTTTTTT
CDR3 protein: CAWSVLTTATNEKLFF

D gene: NA
V gene: TRBV5-4
CDR3 length: 14
J gene: TRBJ2-3
clone size: NA
CDR3 DNA: TGTGCCAGCAGCTTCTGGAGTTCGGCAGATACGCAGTATTTT
CDR3 protein: CASSFWSSADTQYF

D gene: NA
V gene: TRBV5-1
CDR3 length: 14
J gene: TRBJ2-2
clone size: NA
CDR3 DNA: TGCGCCAGCACTTACGCTCAGGGCACCGGGGAGCTGTTTTTT
CDR3 protein: CASTYAQGTGELFF

D gene: TRBD1
V gene: TRBV14
CDR3 length: 16
J gene: TRBJ1-4
clone size: NA
CDR3 DNA: TGTGCCAGCAGCGCTCAGGGGGCGCGTCGAAATGAAAAACTGTTTTTT
CDR3 protein: CASSAQGARRNEKLFF

D gene: NA
V gene: TRBV28
CDR3 length: 16
J gene: TRBJ2-4
clone size: NA
CDR3 DNA: TGTGCCAGCAGTCCAATCCTCACTAGCTCCAAAAACATTCAGTACTTC
CDR3 protein: CASSPILTSSKNIQYF

D gene: NA
V gene: TRBV11-3
CDR3 length: 15
J gene: TRBJ2-5
clone size: NA
CDR3 DNA: TGTGCCAGCAGCTCGGGACTGCGCTCGGCGGAGACCCAGTACTTC
CDR3 protein: CASSSGLRSAETQYF

D gene: NA
V gene: TRBV9
CDR3 length: 14
J gene: TRBJ2-5
clone size: NA
CDR3 DNA: TGTGCCAGCAGCGTAGACGGGGTCGGCGAGACCCAGTACTTC
CDR3 protein: CASSVDGVGETQYF

D gene: NA
V gene: TRBV9
CDR3 length: 18
J gene: TRBJ2-5
clone size: NA
CDR3 DNA: TGTGCCAGCAGCGCACCCCCCGAGGGCAATAGATTTGAAGAGACCCAGTACTTC
CDR3 protein: CASSAPPEGNRFEETQYF